The 3 T cell receptor beta chains given below trace back to one sample, sequenced in a study of tissue T cells after allogeneic stem cell transplantation. Generated by immunoSEQ multiplex PCR, the TCRdb table keeps only in-frame clones and is missing some. The sample gives 48,000 or so clones, over 65% of which show up once; approximately 0.7% is in the top ten. The sequenced sample was sorted cells pooled from one or two spleens. Receptors originate from a pool of C57BL/6 mice in good health.

Concerning this clone: Gene and germline names: mouse. The CDR3 loop reads CASSPPDWGGGEQYF. The sequenced part of the CDR3 DNA is TGTGCCAGCAGCCCCCCGGACTGGGGGGGCGGTGAACAGTAC. The chain couples TRBV5 to TRBJ2-7, with 13 bases fitting TRBD2. The read ends 1 residue shy of where the CDR3 ends; the end is completed using the germline J gene. V shed 4 bases and J 6 bases; nucleotides not matched to a gene: 6. The germline V gene encodes CDR1 LGHNA and CDR2 YNLKQL (reference sequence). CDR3 size: 15 residues.

Regarding this clone: Gene names denote mouse genes. The missing CDR3 end, 1 residue past where the read stops, is filled in from the germline J gene. V is TRBV13-3 and J is TRBJ2-1, with 12 bases aligning to TRBD2. The germline V gene has CDR1 NNHDY and CDR2 SYVADS. This CDR3 spans 17 amino acids. V shed 5 bases and J 0 bases; nucleotides not matched to a gene: 6. The CDR3 here is CASSSGTGGPNYAEQFF. The sequenced part of the CDR3 DNA is TGTGCCAGCAGCTCCGGGACTGGGGGGCCTAACTATGCTGAGCAGTTC.

A remark on this clone: The gene names given are mouse names. With the read ending 1 residue before the CDR3 end, the germline J gene is used to fill in that end. The chain links TRBV16 to TRBJ2-5; D call uncertain. Germline V gene data show CDR1 as SGHSA and CDR2 as FRNQAP. The CDR3 spans 12 residues. V lost 0 bases and J lost 6, with 4 bases in between. The CDR3 region is CASSLDGDTQYF. The sequenced part of the CDR3 DNA is TGTGCAAGCAGCTTAGACGGGGACACCCAGTAC.